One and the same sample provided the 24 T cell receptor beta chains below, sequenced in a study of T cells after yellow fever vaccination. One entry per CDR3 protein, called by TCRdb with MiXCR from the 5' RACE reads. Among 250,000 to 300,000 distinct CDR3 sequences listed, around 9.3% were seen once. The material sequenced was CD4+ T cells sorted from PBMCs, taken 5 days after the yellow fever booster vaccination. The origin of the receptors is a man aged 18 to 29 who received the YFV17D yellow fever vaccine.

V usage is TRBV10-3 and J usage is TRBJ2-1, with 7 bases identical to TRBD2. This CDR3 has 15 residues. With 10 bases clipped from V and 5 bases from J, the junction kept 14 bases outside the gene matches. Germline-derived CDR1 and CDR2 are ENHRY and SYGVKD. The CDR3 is CATAGRGGVNNEQFF. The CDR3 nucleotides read TGTGCCACCGCAGGGAGGGGCGGGGTTAACAATGAGCAGTTCTTC.

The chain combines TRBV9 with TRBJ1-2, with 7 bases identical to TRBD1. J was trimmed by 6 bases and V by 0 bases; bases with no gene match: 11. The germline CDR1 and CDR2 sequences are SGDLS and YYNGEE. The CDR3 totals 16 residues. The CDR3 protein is CASSVGPGQRGDGYTF. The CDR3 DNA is TGTGCCAGCAGCGTAGGACCGGGACAGCGAGGGGATGGCTACACCTTC.

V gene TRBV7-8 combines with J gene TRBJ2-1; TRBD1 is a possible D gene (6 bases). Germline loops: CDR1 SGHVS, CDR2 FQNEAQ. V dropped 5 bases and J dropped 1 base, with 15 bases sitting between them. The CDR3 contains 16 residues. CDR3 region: CASSSWQGLSYNEQFF. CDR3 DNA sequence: TGTGCCAGCAGCAGCTGGCAGGGGTTGTCCTACAATGAGCAGTTCTTC.

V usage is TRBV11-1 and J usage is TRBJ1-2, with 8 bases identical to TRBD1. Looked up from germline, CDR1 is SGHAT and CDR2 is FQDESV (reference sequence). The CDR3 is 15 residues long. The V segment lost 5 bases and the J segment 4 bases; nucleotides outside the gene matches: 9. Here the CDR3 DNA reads TGTGCCAGCAGCCGCAGGACAGGGACCGCCTATGGCTACACCTTC. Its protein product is CASSRRTGTAYGYTF.

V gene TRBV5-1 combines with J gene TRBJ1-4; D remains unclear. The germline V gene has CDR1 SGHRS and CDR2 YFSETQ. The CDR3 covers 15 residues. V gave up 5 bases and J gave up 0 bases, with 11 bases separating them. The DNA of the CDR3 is TGCGCCAGCAGGGCAGCTCCAGCAACTAATGAAAAACTGTTTTTT. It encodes CASRAAPATNEKLFF.

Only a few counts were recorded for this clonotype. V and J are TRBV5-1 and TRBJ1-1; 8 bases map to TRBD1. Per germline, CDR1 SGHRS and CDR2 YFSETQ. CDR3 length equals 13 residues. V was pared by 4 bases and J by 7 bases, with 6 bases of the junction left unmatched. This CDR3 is CASSAPGGFEAFF. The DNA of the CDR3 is TGCGCCAGCAGCGCCCCAGGGGGCTTTGAAGCTTTCTTT.

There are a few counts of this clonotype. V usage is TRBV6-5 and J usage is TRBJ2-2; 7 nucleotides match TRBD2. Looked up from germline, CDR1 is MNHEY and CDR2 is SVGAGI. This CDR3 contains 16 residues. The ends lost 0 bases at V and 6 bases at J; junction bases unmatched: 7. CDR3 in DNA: TGTGCCAGCAGTTACTCGGGTAGGGCGGGAGCCGGGGAGCTGTTTTTT. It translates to CASSYSGRAGAGELFF.

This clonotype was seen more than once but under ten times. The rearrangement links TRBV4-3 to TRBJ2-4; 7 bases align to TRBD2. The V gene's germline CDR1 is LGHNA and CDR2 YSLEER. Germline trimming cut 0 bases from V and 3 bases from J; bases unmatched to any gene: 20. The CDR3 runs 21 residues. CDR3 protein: CASSQEPPRWEGNWDKNIQYF. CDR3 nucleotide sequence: TGCGCCAGCAGCCAAGAGCCCCCCCGGTGGGAGGGAAATTGGGACAAAAACATTCAGTACTTC.

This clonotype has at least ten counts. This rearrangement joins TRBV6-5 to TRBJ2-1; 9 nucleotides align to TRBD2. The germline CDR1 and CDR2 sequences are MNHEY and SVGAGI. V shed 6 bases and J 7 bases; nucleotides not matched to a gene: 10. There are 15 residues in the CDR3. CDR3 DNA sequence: TGTGCCAGCAGATACAGGGCGGGGGGGTCGAATGAGCAGTTCTTC. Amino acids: CASRYRAGGSNEQFF.

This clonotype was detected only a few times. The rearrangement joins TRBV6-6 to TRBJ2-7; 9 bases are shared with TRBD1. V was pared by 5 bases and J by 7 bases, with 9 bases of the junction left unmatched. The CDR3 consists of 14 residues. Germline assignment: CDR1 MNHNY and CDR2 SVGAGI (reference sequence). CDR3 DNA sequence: TGTGCCAGCAGTCGTCAGGACAGGGGACGGGAGCAGTACGTC. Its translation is CASSRQDRGREQYV.

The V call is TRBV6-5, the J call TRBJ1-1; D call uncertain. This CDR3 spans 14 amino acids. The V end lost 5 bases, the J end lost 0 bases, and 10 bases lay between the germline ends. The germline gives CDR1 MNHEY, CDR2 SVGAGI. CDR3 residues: CASSEFGLNTEAFF. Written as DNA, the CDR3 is TGTGCCAGCAGTGAGTTTGGCCTGAACACTGAAGCTTTCTTT.

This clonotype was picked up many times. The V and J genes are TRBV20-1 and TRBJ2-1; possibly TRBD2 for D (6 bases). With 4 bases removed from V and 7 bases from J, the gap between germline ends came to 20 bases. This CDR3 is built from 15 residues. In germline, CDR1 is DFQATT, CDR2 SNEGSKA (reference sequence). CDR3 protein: CSATIGGGAANEQFF. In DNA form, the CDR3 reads TGCAGTGCTACTATAGGTGGCGGGGCCGCAAATGAGCAGTTCTTC.

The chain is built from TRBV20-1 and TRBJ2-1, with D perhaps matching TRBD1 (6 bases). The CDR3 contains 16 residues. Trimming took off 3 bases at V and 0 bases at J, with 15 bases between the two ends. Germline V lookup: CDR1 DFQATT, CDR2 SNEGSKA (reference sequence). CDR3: CSASRYRVSSYNEQFF. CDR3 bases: TGCAGTGCTAGTCGGTACAGGGTTAGCTCCTACAATGAGCAGTTCTTC.

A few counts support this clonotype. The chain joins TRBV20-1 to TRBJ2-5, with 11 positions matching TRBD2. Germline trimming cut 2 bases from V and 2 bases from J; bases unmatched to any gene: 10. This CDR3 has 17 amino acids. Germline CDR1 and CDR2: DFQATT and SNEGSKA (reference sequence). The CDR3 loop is CSARPVALAGGQETQYF. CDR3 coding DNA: TGCAGTGCTAGACCGGTAGCGCTAGCGGGGGGACAAGAGACCCAGTACTTC.

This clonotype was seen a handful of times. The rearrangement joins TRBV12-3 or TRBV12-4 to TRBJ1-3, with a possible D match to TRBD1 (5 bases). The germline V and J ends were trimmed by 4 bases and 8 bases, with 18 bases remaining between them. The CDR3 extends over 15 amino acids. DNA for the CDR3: TGTGCCAGCAGTTCCGGGGGTCAGGGAGGGGACACCATATATTTT. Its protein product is CASSSGGQGGDTIYF.

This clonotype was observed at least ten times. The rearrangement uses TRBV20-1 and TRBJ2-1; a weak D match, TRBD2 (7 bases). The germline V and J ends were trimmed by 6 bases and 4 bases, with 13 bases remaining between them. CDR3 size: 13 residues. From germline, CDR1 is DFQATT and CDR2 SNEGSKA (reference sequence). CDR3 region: CSAPGGRYNEQFF. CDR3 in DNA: TGCAGTGCCCCGGGGGGCCGGTACAATGAGCAGTTCTTC.

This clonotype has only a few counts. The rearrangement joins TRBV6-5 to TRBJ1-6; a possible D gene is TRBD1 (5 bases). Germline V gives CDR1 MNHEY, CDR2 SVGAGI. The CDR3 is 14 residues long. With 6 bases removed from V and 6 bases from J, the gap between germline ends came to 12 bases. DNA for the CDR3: TGTGCCAGCAGACCCGGTCAGGGTAATTCACCCCTCCACTTT. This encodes CASRPGQGNSPLHF.

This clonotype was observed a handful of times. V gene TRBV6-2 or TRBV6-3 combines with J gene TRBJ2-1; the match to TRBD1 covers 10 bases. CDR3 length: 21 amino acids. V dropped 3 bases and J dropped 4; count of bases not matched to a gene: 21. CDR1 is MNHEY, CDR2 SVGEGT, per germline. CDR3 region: CASSYTRGTGVVGYRYNEQFF. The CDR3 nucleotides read TGTGCCAGCAGTTATACCCGAGGGACAGGGGTAGTGGGTTATCGGTACAATGAGCAGTTCTTC.

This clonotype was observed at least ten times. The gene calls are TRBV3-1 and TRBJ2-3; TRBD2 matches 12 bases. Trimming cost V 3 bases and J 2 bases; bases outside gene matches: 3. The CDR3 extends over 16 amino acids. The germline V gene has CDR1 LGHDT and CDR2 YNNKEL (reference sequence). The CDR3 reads CASSQRLAGDTDTQYF. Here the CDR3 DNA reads TGTGCCAGCAGCCAGAGACTAGCGGGGGACACAGATACGCAGTATTTT.

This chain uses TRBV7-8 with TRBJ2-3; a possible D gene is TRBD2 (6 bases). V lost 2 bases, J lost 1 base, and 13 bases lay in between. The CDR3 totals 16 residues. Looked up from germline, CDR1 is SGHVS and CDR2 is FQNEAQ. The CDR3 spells CASSLLGGEGTDTQYF. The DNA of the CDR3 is TGTGCCAGCAGCTTACTAGGCGGGGAAGGCACAGATACGCAGTATTTT.

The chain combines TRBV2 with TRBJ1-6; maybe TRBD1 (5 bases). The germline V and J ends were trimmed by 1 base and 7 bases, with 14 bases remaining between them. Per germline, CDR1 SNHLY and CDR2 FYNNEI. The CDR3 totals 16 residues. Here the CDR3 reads CASSEDRQALNSPLHF. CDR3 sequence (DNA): TGTGCCAGCAGTGAAGACAGGCAGGCCCTCAATTCACCCCTCCACTTT.

The CDR3 protein is CASSQDIDSDYGYTF. CDR3 in DNA: TGCGCCAGCAGCCAAGATATCGACAGCGACTATGGCTACACCTTC. This rearrangement joins TRBV4-3 to TRBJ1-2; D might be TRBD1 (5 bases). Germline loops: CDR1 LGHNA, CDR2 YSLEER. CDR3 length: 15 residues. Trimming removed 0 bases from V and 3 bases from J, with 11 bases in between.

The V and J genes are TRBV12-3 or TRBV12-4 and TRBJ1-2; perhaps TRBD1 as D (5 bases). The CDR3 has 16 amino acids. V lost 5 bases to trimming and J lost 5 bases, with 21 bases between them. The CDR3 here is CASSPPLVGGRYGYTF. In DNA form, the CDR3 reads TGTGCCAGCAGTCCCCCGCTGGTGGGGGGAAGGTATGGCTACACCTTC.

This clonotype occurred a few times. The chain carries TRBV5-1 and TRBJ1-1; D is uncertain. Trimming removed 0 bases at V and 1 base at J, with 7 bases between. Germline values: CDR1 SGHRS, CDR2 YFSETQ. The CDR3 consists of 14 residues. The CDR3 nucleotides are TGCGCCAGCAGCTTGGCCGCGGGGAACACTGAAGCTTTCTTT. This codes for CASSLAAGNTEAFF.